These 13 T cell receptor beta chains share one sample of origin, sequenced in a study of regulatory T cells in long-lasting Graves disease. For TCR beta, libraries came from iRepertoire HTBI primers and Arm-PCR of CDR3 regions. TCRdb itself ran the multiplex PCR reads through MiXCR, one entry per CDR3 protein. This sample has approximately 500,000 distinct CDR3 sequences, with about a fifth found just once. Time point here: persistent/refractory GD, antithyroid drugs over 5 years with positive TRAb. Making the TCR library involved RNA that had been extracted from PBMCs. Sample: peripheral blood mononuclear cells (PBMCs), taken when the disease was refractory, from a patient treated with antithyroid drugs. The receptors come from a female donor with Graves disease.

The CDR3 DNA is TGCAGCGTTATGGACAGCTTCAATCAGCCCCAGCATTTT. Translated, it gives CSVMDSFNQPQHF. V and J are TRBV29-1 and TRBJ1-5; maybe TRBD1 (6 bases). The germline gives CDR1 SQVTM, CDR2 ANQGSEA. CDR3 length equals 13 residues. The V end was cut by 5 bases, the J end by 3 bases, with 11 bases between. Looking up the rest from reference TRBV29-1 and TRBJ1-5 gives the full variable domain: SAVISQKPSRDICQRGTSLTIQCQVDSQVTMMFWYRQQPGQSLTLIATANQGSEATYESGFVIDKFPISRPNLTFSTLTVSNMSPEDSSIYLCSVMDSFNQPQHFGDGTRLSIL.

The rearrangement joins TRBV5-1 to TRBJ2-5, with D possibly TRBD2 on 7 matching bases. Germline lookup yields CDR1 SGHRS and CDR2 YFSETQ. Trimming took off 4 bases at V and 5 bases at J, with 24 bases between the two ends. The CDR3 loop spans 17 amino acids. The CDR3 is CASSPVRGGAFGETQYF. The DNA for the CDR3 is TGCGCCAGCAGCCCCGTTAGAGGGGGGGCCTTCGGGGAGACCCAGTACTTC. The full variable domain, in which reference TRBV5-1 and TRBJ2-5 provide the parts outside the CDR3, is KAGVTQTPRYLIKTRGQQVTLSCSPISGHRSVSWYQQTPGQGLQFLFEYFSETQRNKGNFPGRFSGRQFSNSRSEMNVSTLELGDSALYLCASSPVRGGAFGETQYFGPGTRLLVL.

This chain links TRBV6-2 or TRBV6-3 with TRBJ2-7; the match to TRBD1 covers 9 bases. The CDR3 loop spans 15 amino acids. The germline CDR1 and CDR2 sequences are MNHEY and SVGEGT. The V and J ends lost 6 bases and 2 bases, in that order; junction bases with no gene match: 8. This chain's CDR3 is CASRLGGQGAYEQYF. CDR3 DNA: TGTGCCAGCAGGCTAGGGGGACAGGGCGCCTACGAGCAGTACTTC.

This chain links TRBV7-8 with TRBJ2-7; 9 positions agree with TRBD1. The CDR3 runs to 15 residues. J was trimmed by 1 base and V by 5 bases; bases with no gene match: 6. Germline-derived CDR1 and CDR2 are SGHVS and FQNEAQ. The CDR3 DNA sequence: TGTGCCAGCAGCCGCCGGGACAGGGCGTCCTACGAGCAGTACTTC. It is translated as CASSRRDRASYEQYF. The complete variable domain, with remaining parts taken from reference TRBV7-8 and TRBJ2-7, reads GAGVSQSPRYKVAKRGQDVALRCDPISGHVSLFWYQQALGQGPEFLTYFQNEAQLDKSGLPSDRFFAERPEGSVSTLKIQRTQQEDSAVYLCASSRRDRASYEQYFGPGTRLTVT.

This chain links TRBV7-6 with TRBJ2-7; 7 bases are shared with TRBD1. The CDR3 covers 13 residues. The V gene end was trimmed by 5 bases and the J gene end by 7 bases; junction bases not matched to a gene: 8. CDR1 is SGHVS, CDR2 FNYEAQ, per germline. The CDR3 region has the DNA TGTGCCAGCAGCCCAGCAAGGGGGCGTGAGCAGTACTTC. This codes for CASSPARGREQYF.

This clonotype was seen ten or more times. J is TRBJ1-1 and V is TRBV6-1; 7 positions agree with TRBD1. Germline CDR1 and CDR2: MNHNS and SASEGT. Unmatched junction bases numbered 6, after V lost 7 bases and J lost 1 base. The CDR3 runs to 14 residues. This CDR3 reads CASTSDRWNTEAFF. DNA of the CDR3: TGTGCCAGCACTTCGGACAGGTGGAACACTGAAGCTTTCTTT.

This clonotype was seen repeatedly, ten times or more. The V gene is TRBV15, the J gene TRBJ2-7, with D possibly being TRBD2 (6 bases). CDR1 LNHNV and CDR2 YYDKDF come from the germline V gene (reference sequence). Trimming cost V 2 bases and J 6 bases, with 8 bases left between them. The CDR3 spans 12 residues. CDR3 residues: CATSRQGGEQYF. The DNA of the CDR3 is TGTGCCACCAGCAGACAGGGAGGCGAGCAGTACTTC. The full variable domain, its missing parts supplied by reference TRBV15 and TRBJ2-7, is DAMVIQNPRYQVTQFGKPVTLSCSQTLNHNVMYWYQQKSSQAPKLLFHYYDKDFNNEADTPDNFQSRRPNTSFCFLDIRSPGLGDTAMYLCATSRQGGEQYFGPGTRLTVT.

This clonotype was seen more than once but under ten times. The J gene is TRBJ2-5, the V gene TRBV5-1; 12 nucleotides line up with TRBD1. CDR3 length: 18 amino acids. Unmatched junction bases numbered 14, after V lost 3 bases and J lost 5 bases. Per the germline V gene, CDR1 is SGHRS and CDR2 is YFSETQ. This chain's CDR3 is CASSSTGQGALVGETQYF. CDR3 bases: TGCGCCAGCAGCTCAACGGGACAGGGGGCGCTTGTAGGCGAGACCCAGTACTTC.

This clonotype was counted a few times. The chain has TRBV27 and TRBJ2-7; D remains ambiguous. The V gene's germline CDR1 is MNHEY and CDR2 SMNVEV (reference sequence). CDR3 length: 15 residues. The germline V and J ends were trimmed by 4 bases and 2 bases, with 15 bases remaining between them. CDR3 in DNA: TGTGCCAGCAGTTGGAGCCCCCGTGGGCCCTACGAGCAGTACTTC. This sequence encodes CASSWSPRGPYEQYF.

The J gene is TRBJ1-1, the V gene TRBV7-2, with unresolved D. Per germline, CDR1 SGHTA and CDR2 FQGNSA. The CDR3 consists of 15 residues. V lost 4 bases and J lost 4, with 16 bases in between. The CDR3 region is CASSSWSSGSTEAFF. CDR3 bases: TGTGCCAGCAGCTCTTGGTCCTCGGGGAGCACTGAAGCTTTCTTT.

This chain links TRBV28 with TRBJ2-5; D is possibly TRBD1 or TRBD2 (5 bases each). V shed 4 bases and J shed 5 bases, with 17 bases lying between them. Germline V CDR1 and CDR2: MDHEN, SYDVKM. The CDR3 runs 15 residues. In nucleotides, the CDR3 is TGTGCCAGCAGTTCCTGGGACCTACTGGGGGAGACCCAGTACTTC. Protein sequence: CASSSWDLLGETQYF.

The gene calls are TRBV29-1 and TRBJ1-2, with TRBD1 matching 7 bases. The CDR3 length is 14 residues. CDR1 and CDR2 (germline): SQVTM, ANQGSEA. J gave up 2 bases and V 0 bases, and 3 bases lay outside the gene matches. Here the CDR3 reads CSVEDAQGNYGYTF. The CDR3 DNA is TGCAGCGTTGAAGATGCACAGGGGAACTATGGCTACACCTTC. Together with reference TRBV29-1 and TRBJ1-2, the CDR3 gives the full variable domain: SAVISQKPSRDICQRGTSLTIQCQVDSQVTMMFWYRQQPGQSLTLIATANQGSEATYESGFVIDKFPISRPNLTFSTLTVSNMSPEDSSIYLCSVEDAQGNYGYTFGSGTRLTVV.

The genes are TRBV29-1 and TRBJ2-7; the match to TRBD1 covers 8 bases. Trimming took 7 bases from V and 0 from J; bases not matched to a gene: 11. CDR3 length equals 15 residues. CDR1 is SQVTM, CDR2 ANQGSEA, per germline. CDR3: CSAKGGQDLSYEQYF. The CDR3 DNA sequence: TGCAGCGCCAAAGGGGGACAGGACCTCTCCTACGAGCAGTACTTC.